This TCR beta chain derives from a study of CXCR3-negative and CXCR3-positive naive CD8 T cells. Study-wide results and limits: More hydrophobic TRB CDR3s were found in CXCR3-positive naive cells than in CXCR3-negative naive cells. Fresh PBMCs were used in most assays, and CXCR3 expression partially decreased after cryopreservation.

At a few hundred thousand cells each, triplicate sorts were carried out for each CD8+ T cell subset. A CD45RO-CCR7+CD27+CD95- profile was what naive CD8+ T cells displayed. In preparing the TRB cDNA libraries, 5' RACE with UMI labels was used. Reprocessing the 5' RACE reads, TCRdb reports a single entry for every CDR3 protein and omits DNA. This table lists 100,000 or so distinct CDR3 sequences. Comments on this clonotype: Its antigen is unknown.

This CDR3 is 15 amino acids long. Germline CDR1 reads SGHDT; CDR2 reads YYEEEE. V gene TRBV5-6 combines with J gene TRBJ2-5; lacking DNA, the TRBD1 call made by TCRdb goes unchecked. The source material was naive CXCR3+ CD8+ T cells from blood. Documented subset: CD45RO-CCR7+CD27+CD95- naive CD8+ T cells expressing CXCR3 (TNR3+). This clonotype originated in a human donor in good health. Some clones in this sample may be carry-over from other donors' samples. CDR3: CASSGDRGVRETQYF.